The subject of this entry is one T cell receptor (beta chain). The antigen is unknown. This sample was taken from a study of shared clonotypes between healthy human individuals. The CDR3 is made up of 14 amino acids. V was pared by 5 bases and J by 0 bases, with 8 bases between. CDR1 is WNHNN, CDR2 SYGVQD, per germline (reference sequence). Clones were sequenced by immunoSEQ multiplex PCR, and TCRdb holds only the in-frame ones, with some missing. The data hold about 1.4 million clones, with roughly 95% observed a single time. The study enrolled healthy HIV-negative adults without recent acute infections or vaccinations as donors. Study conclusions and caveats: Genetic and exposure-history diversity was limited by the few donors. Across subsets, estimated richness was generally greater for naive than for memory populations. Specimens sampled were limited to blood, with tissue repertoires likely differing.

The sequenced sample was naive CD4+ T cells sorted from blood. As for subset: CD45RA+ positively selected. The chain carries TRBV10-1 and TRBJ1-3; D is unclear. The sequence came from a man aged 30 to 45 in good health. Written as DNA, the CDR3 is TGCGCCAGCAGTCTCAGGCCCTCTGGAAACACCATATATTTT. It encodes CASSLRPSGNTIYF.